Below are 31 T cell receptor beta chains sequenced from a single sample in a study of cytomegalovirus exposure and HLA in healthy donors. In the PCR, 60 Vbeta and 13 Jbeta primers were used. The table came from immunoSEQ multiplex PCR; TCRdb's copy has only in-frame clones and leaves some out. The table has about 120,000 clones, around 70% seen once. Sequencing was done on a sample of PBMCs. These TCRs come from a woman aged 40 to 50 in good health and CMV-seropositive.

The chain has TRBV4-3 and TRBJ2-3, with TRBD2 matching 13 bases. Germline V gives CDR1 LGHNA, CDR2 YSLEER. The V and J ends lost 0 bases and 2 bases, in that order; junction bases with no gene match: 8. The CDR3 consists of 19 residues. The CDR3 coding sequence is TGCGCCAGCAGCCAAGATCTTAGACTAGCGGGGGGTAACACAGATACGCAGTATTTT. It translates to CASSQDLRLAGGNTDTQYF.

The gene calls are TRBV4-1 and TRBJ1-5; possibly TRBD1 for D (5 bases). The CDR3 has 17 residues. Trimming pared 2 bases from V and 2 bases from J, leaving 16 bases between. Germline V CDR1 and CDR2: MGHRA, YSYEKL. The CDR3 spells CASSQHAGLPGNQPQHF. CDR3 nucleotide sequence: TGCGCCAGCAGCCAACATGCGGGACTCCCAGGCAATCAGCCCCAGCATTTT.

This CDR3 reads CASSQTDSSNQPQHF. CDR3 nucleotides: TGCGCCAGCAGCCAGACCGACAGTAGCAATCAGCCCCAGCATTTT. This chain joins TRBV4-1 and TRBJ1-5; D might be TRBD1 (5 bases). Germline CDR1 and CDR2: MGHRA and YSYEKL. The CDR3 has 15 residues. Trimming removed 3 bases from V and 0 bases from J, with 9 bases in between.

A remark on this clone: The CDR3 does not close with the conserved phenylalanine or tryptophan, likely indicating a read error. It is unclear where the CDR3 begins or ends on the DNA, so no DNA is shown, and the CDR3 is as TCRdb lists it. The chain carries TRBV6-1 and TRBJ1-1; the table names TRBD1, a call not compared with the DNA. From its first to its last residue, the CDR3 has 12 amino acids. The V gene's germline CDR1 is MNHNS and CDR2 SASEGT. The CDR3 reads CASSEGVADRAV.

This clone was recorded a few times. The V call is TRBV9, the J call TRBJ2-7; D is uncertain. The germline V gene encodes CDR1 SGDLS and CDR2 YYNGEE. With 2 bases removed from V and 0 bases from J, the gap between germline ends came to 12 bases. The CDR3 sequence is 15 residues long. The CDR3 DNA sequence: TGTGCCAGCAGCGTCTCGACTGACCCCTCCTACGAGCAGTACTTC. Protein product: CASSVSTDPSYEQYF.

CDR3: CASSQDRTAYGYTF. In DNA form, the CDR3 reads TGTGCCAGCAGCCAAGACCGGACAGCATATGGCTACACCTTC. The J gene is TRBJ1-2, the V gene TRBV14; tentative D call: TRBD1 (6 bases). The CDR3 spans 14 residues. CDR1 and CDR2 from the germline V gene are SGHDN and FVKESK. V was pared by 0 bases and J by 5 bases, with 10 bases between.

The V and J genes are TRBV7-9 and TRBJ2-7; 10 bases are shared with TRBD1. CDR1 SEHNR and CDR2 FQNEAQ come from the germline V gene (reference sequence). The CDR3 is 14 residues long. Trimming at V came to 6 bases and at J to 3 bases, leaving 5 bases not matched to a gene. This CDR3 reads CASSGTGDNYEQYF. As DNA, the CDR3 is TGTGCCAGCAGTGGGACAGGGGACAACTACGAGCAGTACTTC.

This chain connects TRBV11-1 to TRBJ1-1; 11 nucleotides align to TRBD1. CDR3 length equals 14 residues. V shed 4 bases and J 6 bases; nucleotides not matched to a gene: 4. Germline V gene sequence: CDR1 SGHAT, CDR2 FQDESV (reference sequence). The CDR3 is CASSWGQGEAEAFF. The DNA of the CDR3 is TGTGCCAGCAGCTGGGGACAGGGGGAGGCTGAAGCTTTCTTT.

This chain connects TRBV7-6 to TRBJ2-2; D possibly corresponds to TRBD1 (6 bases). Trimming left V 6 bases short and J 7 bases short, with 18 bases between. This CDR3 has 15 residues. The V gene's germline CDR1 is SGHVS and CDR2 FNYEAQ. The CDR3 DNA is TGTGCCAGCAGAGCTTTCACAGGGCAGGGCGGGGAGCTGTTTTTT. Its protein is CASRAFTGQGGELFF.

This clone was observed a handful of times. Other DNA sequences in this sample translate to the same CDR3. The chain recombines TRBV6-5 with TRBJ2-7, with 9 nucleotides matching TRBD1. The CDR3 sequence is 16 residues long. The J segment lost 0 bases and the V segment lost 0 bases, leaving 3 bases of the junction unmatched. Germline-derived CDR1 and CDR2 are MNHEY and SVGAGI. This CDR3 is CASSYSRTGDSYEQYF. CDR3 nucleotide sequence: TGTGCCAGCAGTTACTCAAGGACAGGGGACTCCTACGAGCAGTACTTC.

The chain has TRBV7-2 and TRBJ1-2; 10 bases agree with TRBD1. The ends lost 6 bases at V and 8 bases at J; junction bases unmatched: 9. This CDR3 has 14 residues. Germline V gives CDR1 SGHTA, CDR2 FQGNSA. Here the CDR3 reads CASSWTGTGDGYTF. The CDR3 DNA is TGTGCCAGCAGTTGGACCGGGACAGGGGACGGCTACACCTTC.

The V gene is TRBV11-3, the J gene TRBJ2-7; TRBD1 aligns across 7 bases. The CDR3 runs to 15 residues. Per the germline V gene, CDR1 is SGHNT and CDR2 is YENEEA. Trimming removed 7 bases from V and 3 bases from J; junction bases left unmatched: 12. This CDR3 is CASTYIGTADYEQYF. The CDR3, as DNA: TGTGCCAGCACATATATTGGGACAGCAGACTACGAGCAGTACTTC.

The chain couples TRBV28 to TRBJ1-1, with D hard to call. The germline V gene has CDR1 MDHEN and CDR2 SYDVKM. Trimming left V 5 bases short and J 1 base short, with 11 bases between. This CDR3 is 14 amino acids long. For the CDR3, the DNA is TGTGCCAGCAGTCCGCGAGGGAGGAACACTGAAGCTTTCTTT. Protein sequence: CASSPRGRNTEAFF.

The chain uses TRBV4-1 and TRBJ2-5, with a possible D match to TRBD1 (6 bases). The ends were cut back, 2 bases at V and 7 bases at J, with 17 bases in the middle. Per the germline V gene, CDR1 is MGHRA and CDR2 is YSYEKL. The CDR3 is 15 amino acids. The CDR3 here is CASSQWAGEKTTQYF. As DNA, the CDR3 is TGCGCCAGCAGCCAATGGGCAGGGGAGAAAACGACCCAGTACTTC.

This rearrangement joins TRBV18 to TRBJ2-1; 8 bases line up with TRBD1. Losses at the gene ends were 3 bases for V and 8 bases for J; bases not matched to a gene: 0. This CDR3 is 12 amino acids long. Per germline, CDR1 KGHSH and CDR2 LQKENI. CDR3 nucleotides: TGTGCCAGCTCACCGGACAGGGATGAGCAGTTCTTC. It translates to CASSPDRDEQFF. Full variable domain (remainder filled in from reference TRBV18 and TRBJ2-1): NAGVMQNPRHLVRRRGQEARLRCSPMKGHSHVYWYRQLPEEGLKFMVYLQKENIIDESGMPKERFSAEFPKEGPSILRIQQVVRGDSAAYFCASSPDRDEQFFGPGTRLTVL.

In its sample, this clone was seen once. The chain uses TRBV4-1 and TRBJ2-3; D uncertain. Germline V gene sequence: CDR1 MGHRA, CDR2 YSYEKL. This CDR3 comprises 12 residues. With 0 bases removed from V and 7 bases from J, the gap between germline ends came to 5 bases. As DNA, the CDR3 is TGCGCCAGCAGCCAAGAAACTAATACGCAGTATTTT. It translates to CASSQETNTQYF.

This chain connects TRBV7-9 to TRBJ2-1; D is undetermined. Trimming removed 5 bases from V and 7 bases from J, with 18 bases in between. CDR1 SEHNR and CDR2 FQNEAQ come from the germline V gene (reference sequence). The CDR3 totals 15 residues. The CDR3 bases are TGTGCCAGCAGCCCCTCATCCTCGACGGGTAATGAGCAGTTCTTC. Protein: CASSPSSSTGNEQFF. The complete variable domain, with remaining parts taken from reference TRBV7-9 and TRBJ2-1, reads DTGVSQNPRHKITKRGQNVTFRCDPISEHNRLYWYRQTLGQGPEFLTYFQNEAQLEKSRLLSDRFSAERPKGSFSTLEIQRTEQGDSAMYLCASSPSSSTGNEQFFGPGTRLTVL.

J is TRBJ1-5 and V is TRBV19; D not resolved. This CDR3 is built from 15 residues. The V end lost 1 base, the J end lost 2 bases, and 9 bases lay between the germline ends. Germline CDR1 reads LNHDA; CDR2 reads SQIVND (reference sequence). The CDR3 DNA follows: TGTGCCAGTAGTATAGGGAGGATAGGCAATCAGCCCCAGCATTTT. This codes for CASSIGRIGNQPQHF.

Ten or more counts support this clone. The rearrangement uses TRBV7-2 and TRBJ1-1; D is possibly TRBD1 (5 bases). Between the trimmed V and J ends, which lost 4 bases and 4 bases, there was a span of 10 bases. CDR1 is SGHTA, CDR2 FQGNSA, per germline. The length of the CDR3 is 13 residues. The DNA for the CDR3 is TGTGCCAGCAGCTCCCGACAGACCACTGAAGCTTTCTTT. Protein sequence: CASSSRQTTEAFF.

The rearrangement joins TRBV7-9 to TRBJ2-7; D might be TRBD1 (5 bases). Germline V gene lookup returns CDR1 SEHNR and CDR2 FQNEAQ (reference sequence). The CDR3 extends over 14 amino acids. The V and J ends lost 2 bases and 10 bases respectively, with 18 bases between them. In nucleotides, the CDR3 is TGTGCCAGCAGCTTAAACAGGAACCAACCCCTACAGTACTTC. This codes for CASSLNRNQPLQYF.

The V and J genes are TRBV7-2 and TRBJ2-3, with 12 positions matching TRBD1. The CDR3 consists of 16 residues. CDR1 SGHTA and CDR2 FQGNSA come from the germline V gene. J was trimmed by 4 bases and V by 5 bases; bases with no gene match: 7. The CDR3 region is CASSLPGQGASDTQYF. CDR3 DNA: TGTGCCAGCAGCCTCCCGGGACAGGGGGCCTCAGATACGCAGTATTTT. Complete variable domain (other parts from reference TRBV7-2 and TRBJ2-3): GAGVSQSPSNKVTEKGKDVELRCDPISGHTALYWYRQSLGQGLEFLIYFQGNSAPDKSGLPSDRFSAERTGGSVSTLTIQRTQQEDSAVYLCASSLPGQGASDTQYFGPGTRLTVL.

This chain joins TRBV7-9 and TRBJ1-1; 7 bases align to TRBD1. This CDR3 contains 13 residues. Germline V gene data show CDR1 as SEHNR and CDR2 as FQNEAQ (reference sequence). J gave up 7 bases and V 5 bases, and 7 bases lay outside the gene matches. The CDR3 sequence is CASSGKGADEAFF. The CDR3 DNA follows: TGTGCCAGCAGCGGCAAGGGGGCCGATGAAGCTTTCTTT.

In its sample, this clone was seen a few times. This chain uses TRBV19 with TRBJ1-5, with 7 positions matching TRBD1. This CDR3 comprises 20 residues. Germline V lookup: CDR1 LNHDA, CDR2 SQIVND (reference sequence). With 2 bases clipped from V and 2 bases from J, the junction kept 18 bases outside the gene matches. The chain's CDR3 is CASSIQDFLGTAGGNQPQHF. CDR3 in DNA: TGTGCCAGTAGTATACAAGATTTTCTCGGGACAGCCGGGGGCAATCAGCCCCAGCATTTT.

V is TRBV18 and J is TRBJ2-5, with D unresolved. The CDR3 is 13 amino acids. Germline values: CDR1 KGHSH, CDR2 LQKENI. Trimming cost V 0 bases and J 4 bases, with 6 bases left between them. CDR3 residues: CASSPPRGETQYF. CDR3 nucleotide sequence: TGTGCCAGCTCACCACCGCGAGGAGAGACCCAGTACTTC.

Comments on this clone: This CDR3 is also generated by other DNA sequences in the sample. The chain is built from TRBV2 and TRBJ1-1, with 7 bases aligning to TRBD1. V was clipped by 1 base and J by 2 bases; unmatched bases: 4. Per germline, CDR1 SNHLY and CDR2 FYNNEI. There are 15 residues in the CDR3. CDR3 residues: CASSEEQGGNTEAFF. In DNA form, the CDR3 reads TGTGCCAGCAGTGAAGAGCAGGGGGGTAACACTGAAGCTTTCTTT.

The chain carries TRBV10-3 and TRBJ2-3, with 7 bases aligning to TRBD2. Trimming cost V 4 bases and J 2 bases; bases outside gene matches: 9. In germline, CDR1 is ENHRY, CDR2 SYGVKD. The CDR3 is 16 residues long. Here the CDR3 DNA reads TGTGCCATCAGTGGTCTGACTAGCCTTGACACAGATACGCAGTATTTT. Amino acid sequence: CAISGLTSLDTDTQYF.

This sequence joins TRBV7-2 and TRBJ1-1; 12 nucleotides line up with TRBD1. V was pared by 5 bases and J by 5 bases, with 12 bases of the junction left unmatched. The CDR3 covers 17 residues. Germline V gene lookup returns CDR1 SGHTA and CDR2 FQGNSA. The CDR3 DNA follows: TGTGCCAGCAGCGACGGGGGGGACAGGGGGCCAGAGACTGAAGCTTTCTTT. It is translated as CASSDGGDRGPETEAFF.

The chain links TRBV7-9 to TRBJ1-2; 11 bases line up with TRBD1. Unmatched junction bases numbered 2, after V lost 4 bases and J lost 1 base. This CDR3 contains 15 residues. CDR1 SEHNR and CDR2 FQNEAQ come from the germline V gene (reference sequence). Here the CDR3 DNA reads TGTGCCAGCAGCTCGGGACAGGGGGTTAACTATGGCTACACCTTC. Translation: CASSSGQGVNYGYTF.

The J gene is TRBJ2-7, the V gene TRBV6-5; TRBD1 matches 10 bases. Germline CDR1 and CDR2: MNHEY and SVGAGI. Trimming at V came to 5 bases and at J to 4 bases, leaving 5 bases not matched to a gene. CDR3 length equals 14 residues. The CDR3 protein is CASSPTGGRYEQYF. CDR3 sequence (DNA): TGTGCCAGCAGTCCGACAGGGGGCAGGTACGAGCAGTACTTC.

This chain links TRBV7-2 with TRBJ2-7; maybe TRBD2 (5 bases). CDR1 SGHTA and CDR2 FQGNSA come from the germline V gene. CDR3 length: 15 residues. Trimming left V 2 bases short and J 7 bases short, with 18 bases between. The CDR3 DNA follows: TGTGCCAGCAGCTTATGGGCGGGCCAAGCCTTAGAGCAGTACTTC. It is translated as CASSLWAGQALEQYF.

In DNA, the CDR3 is TGCGCCAGCAGTCGGACAGGGGATTTAGGCTACACCTTC. Protein product: CASSRTGDLGYTF. The chain couples TRBV5-1 to TRBJ1-2, with 9 bases fitting TRBD1. The germline V gene has CDR1 SGHRS and CDR2 YFSETQ. This CDR3 spans 13 amino acids. Trimming at V came to 5 bases and at J to 8 bases, leaving 7 bases not matched to a gene.